The 29 T cell receptor beta chains below were found in one sample sequenced in a study of cytomegalovirus exposure and HLA in healthy donors. The repertoire was sequenced with immunoSEQ multiplex PCR; TCRdb's copy has only in-frame clones and lacks some. The sample has some 290,000 clones; approximately 91% are singletons. The specimen sequenced was PBMCs. These receptors were obtained from a man aged 30-40 years in good health and CMV-seronegative.

The genes are TRBV6-5 and TRBJ1-1, with D possibly matching TRBD1 (5 bases). The CDR3 loop spans 14 amino acids. Trimming pared 2 bases from V and 6 bases from J, leaving 13 bases between. Germline CDR1 MNHEY, CDR2 SVGAGI. CDR3 DNA: TGTGCCAGCAGTTACAATCACGGGGGGGCTGAAGCTTTCTTT. Its protein product is CASSYNHGGAEAFF.

This chain uses TRBV4-1 with TRBJ2-7, with D tentatively TRBD2 (6 bases). The germline V gene encodes CDR1 MGHRA and CDR2 YSYEKL. This CDR3 region has 15 residues. Trimming cost V 6 bases and J 4 bases, with 19 bases left between them. CDR3 region: CASRFLGGSIYEQYF. CDR3 nucleotides: TGCGCCAGCAGATTCCTTGGGGGGAGTATTTACGAGCAGTACTTC.

The rearrangement joins TRBV27 to TRBJ2-3; D gene uncertain. The CDR3 has 15 residues. Germline CDR1 and CDR2: MNHEY and SMNVEV (reference sequence). V was cut by 3 bases and J by 3 bases, with 13 bases left in between. DNA for the CDR3: TGTGCCAGCAGTTTCGGAGTTCTAATGACAGATACGCAGTATTTT. Its translation is CASSFGVLMTDTQYF.

This CDR3 reads CASSQDSSFYSNQPQHF. The CDR3 nucleotides read TGCGCCAGCAGCCAAGACTCGTCTTTTTATAGCAATCAGCCCCAGCATTTT. The chain recombines TRBV4-1 with TRBJ1-5; no clear D. This CDR3 has 17 residues. Trimming removed 0 bases from V and 0 bases from J, with 12 bases in between. The germline gives CDR1 MGHRA, CDR2 YSYEKL.

J is TRBJ1-1 and V is TRBV9, with D possibly being TRBD1 (6 bases). V was clipped by 0 bases and J by 6 bases, with 12 bases between them. This CDR3 spans 14 amino acids. Germline V gene data show CDR1 as SGDLS and CDR2 as YYNGEE. The CDR3 loop is CASSVEDGGPEAFF. CDR3 bases: TGTGCCAGCAGCGTAGAAGACGGGGGGCCTGAAGCTTTCTTT.

J is TRBJ1-2 and V is TRBV30; D might be TRBD1 (5 bases). Germline V gene data show CDR1 as GTSNPN and CDR2 as SVGIG (reference sequence). V lost 2 bases and J 7 bases, leaving 11 bases between the germline ends. The CDR3 extends over 12 amino acids. CDR3 sequence: CAWSYQGLGYTF. The CDR3, as DNA: TGTGCCTGGAGTTATCAGGGACTTGGCTACACCTTC.

The V call is TRBV6-1, the J call TRBJ2-1; TRBD2 matches 9 bases. Germline assignment: CDR1 MNHNS and CDR2 SASEGT. This CDR3 contains 15 residues. J lost 4 bases, V lost 5 bases, and 6 bases had no gene match. The CDR3 DNA reads as TGTGCCAGCAGTAAAATAGCGGGGGTTTACAATGAGCAGTTCTTC. It is translated as CASSKIAGVYNEQFF.

The V call is TRBV6-6, the J call TRBJ2-1; D is unresolved. This CDR3 region has 15 residues. Trimming took off 5 bases at V and 5 bases at J, with 16 bases between the two ends. CDR1 MNHNY and CDR2 SVGAGI come from the germline V gene (reference sequence). The CDR3 reads CASSPVVGVDNEQFF. The CDR3 bases are TGTGCCAGCAGTCCCGTAGTAGGAGTAGACAATGAGCAGTTCTTC.

The rearrangement joins TRBV11-2 to TRBJ2-5; D gene uncertain. Germline V CDR1 and CDR2: SGHAT, FQNNGV. The length of the CDR3 is 15 residues. With 5 bases removed from V and 0 bases from J, the gap between germline ends came to 13 bases. CDR3 in DNA: TGTGCCAGCAGCCCGTACTTCGCGAACCAAGAGACCCAGTACTTC. Protein product: CASSPYFANQETQYF.

The V gene is TRBV19, the J gene TRBJ2-7, with TRBD1 identical over 9 bases. The CDR3 sequence is 16 residues long. Unmatched junction bases numbered 10, after V lost 5 bases and J lost 2 bases. Germline V CDR1 and CDR2: LNHDA, SQIVND (reference sequence). The CDR3 loop is CASSLAGTGRTYEQYF. CDR3 bases: TGTGCCAGTAGTTTGGCCGGGACAGGGAGGACCTACGAGCAGTACTTC.

The V and J genes are TRBV18 and TRBJ2-7; 13 bases match TRBD2. Per germline, CDR1 KGHSH and CDR2 LQKENI. The CDR3 consists of 16 residues. Unmatched junction bases numbered 6, after V lost 6 bases and J lost 1 base. The CDR3 here is CASSSTSGGPSYEQYF. The CDR3, as DNA: TGTGCCAGCTCGTCGACTAGCGGGGGGCCTTCCTACGAGCAGTACTTC. Complete variable domain (other parts from reference TRBV18 and TRBJ2-7): NAGVMQNPRHLVRRRGQEARLRCSPMKGHSHVYWYRQLPEEGLKFMVYLQKENIIDESGMPKERFSAEFPKEGPSILRIQQVVRGDSAAYFCASSSTSGGPSYEQYFGPGTRLTVT.

The chain uses TRBV11-2 and TRBJ1-1; D unclear. The CDR3 length is 13 residues. CDR1 is SGHAT, CDR2 FQNNGV, per germline. V lost 3 bases, J lost 0 bases, and 5 bases lay in between. CDR3 protein: CASSFSVNTEAFF. The CDR3 coding sequence is TGTGCCAGCAGCTTTTCCGTGAACACTGAAGCTTTCTTT.

V usage is TRBV4-1 and J usage is TRBJ2-1; possible D gene TRBD1, 5 bases. Germline V CDR1 and CDR2: MGHRA, YSYEKL. The CDR3 is made up of 16 amino acids. Trimming removed 1 base from V and 0 bases from J, with 10 bases in between. CDR3 loop: CASSQATDPSYNEQFF. DNA for the CDR3: TGCGCCAGCAGCCAAGCGACAGATCCCTCCTACAATGAGCAGTTCTTC.

The DNA of the CDR3 is TGTGCCAGCAGTTTGAGTCCTAACTATGGCTACACCTTC. Translated, it gives CASSLSPNYGYTF. The chain joins TRBV27 to TRBJ1-2; no clear D gene. The CDR3 extends over 13 amino acids. Between the trimmed V and J ends, which lost 3 bases and 0 bases, there was a span of 5 bases. Per germline, CDR1 MNHEY and CDR2 SMNVEV (reference sequence).

As regards this clone: Other nucleotide sequences in the sample specify the same CDR3. The genes are TRBV7-8 and TRBJ2-1, with D possibly matching TRBD1 (6 bases). Trimming left V 4 bases short and J 7 bases short, with 8 bases between. The germline CDR1 and CDR2 sequences are SGHVS and FQNEAQ. This CDR3 contains 12 residues. CDR3 nucleotides: TGTGCCAGCAGCTCCAGGGGTAATGAGCAGTTCTTC. It is translated as CASSSRGNEQFF. The complete variable domain, with remaining parts taken from reference TRBV7-8 and TRBJ2-1, reads GAGVSQSPRYKVAKRGQDVALRCDPISGHVSLFWYQQALGQGPEFLTYFQNEAQLDKSGLPSDRFFAERPEGSVSTLKIQRTQQEDSAVYLCASSSRGNEQFFGPGTRLTVL.

This clone was detected once. The chain links TRBV27 to TRBJ1-5; D is perhaps TRBD1 (5 bases). The CDR3 length is 14 residues. Germline values: CDR1 MNHEY, CDR2 SMNVEV (reference sequence). V shed 2 bases and J shed 5 bases, with 10 bases lying between them. The CDR3 loop reads CASSLRGLYQPQHF. The DNA for the CDR3 is TGTGCCAGCAGTTTAAGGGGACTTTATCAGCCCCAGCATTTT.

The chain carries TRBV19 and TRBJ2-7; possible D gene TRBD2, 5 bases. V was cut by 5 bases and J by 0 bases, with 14 bases left in between. This CDR3 has 15 amino acids. Germline V gene data show CDR1 as LNHDA and CDR2 as SQIVND (reference sequence). The CDR3, as DNA: TGTGCCAGTAGTCCATCCGGACGGGACTCCTACGAGCAGTACTTC. It encodes CASSPSGRDSYEQYF.

J is TRBJ2-7 and V is TRBV4-3; 7 nucleotides match TRBD2. Per the germline V gene, CDR1 is LGHNA and CDR2 is YSLEER. The CDR3 extends over 19 amino acids. J gave up 5 bases and V 0 bases, and 19 bases lay outside the gene matches. The CDR3, as DNA: TGCGCCAGCAGCCAAGAAAGATCGACAAGAGGGCTAGCGGAAAACGAGCAGTACTTC. It translates to CASSQERSTRGLAENEQYF.

The chain has TRBV5-1 and TRBJ2-7, with D tentatively TRBD1 (7 bases). Trimming shortened V by 0 bases and J by 6 bases, and 10 bases separated the two germline ends. Germline V gene sequence: CDR1 SGHRS, CDR2 YFSETQ. The CDR3 extends over 13 amino acids. This CDR3 is CASSLGQGGEQYF. As DNA, the CDR3 is TGCGCCAGCAGCTTGGGACAGGGAGGCGAGCAGTACTTC. Full variable domain (remainder filled in from reference TRBV5-1 and TRBJ2-7): KAGVTQTPRYLIKTRGQQVTLSCSPISGHRSVSWYQQTPGQGLQFLFEYFSETQRNKGNFPGRFSGRQFSNSRSEMNVSTLELGDSALYLCASSLGQGGEQYFGPGTRLTVT.

The chain carries TRBV5-1 and TRBJ2-5, with D perhaps TRBD2 (5 bases). The CDR3 spans 14 residues. V lost 2 bases to trimming and J lost 9 bases, with 17 bases between them. The V gene's germline CDR1 is SGHRS and CDR2 YFSETQ. This chain's CDR3 is CASSFPTNYGAQYF. In DNA, the CDR3 is TGCGCCAGCAGCTTTCCGACTAACTATGGGGCCCAGTACTTC.

The CDR3: CASSSSVPSGEQFF. DNA of the CDR3: TGTGCCAGCAGCTCTAGCGTTCCTTCCGGTGAGCAGTTCTTC. The chain combines TRBV7-6 with TRBJ2-1; TRBD2 is a possible D gene (6 bases). The CDR3 has 14 amino acids. V lost 4 bases and J lost 9, with 16 bases in between. CDR1 and CDR2 (germline): SGHVS, FNYEAQ.

The J gene is TRBJ1-6, the V gene TRBV7-9; the D gene is possibly TRBD1 (6 bases). Trimming stripped 8 bases from V and 4 bases from J, with 9 bases between. The germline gives CDR1 SEHNR, CDR2 FQNEAQ (reference sequence). CDR3 length: 13 residues. The CDR3: CASGTFYNSPLHF. CDR3 nucleotides: TGTGCCAGCGGGACATTTTATAATTCACCCCTCCACTTT.

Remarks on this clone: Germline and junction disagree at one end, which may indicate a read error. The V gene is TRBV19, the J gene TRBJ1-2, with D hard to call. Germline CDR1 and CDR2: LNHDA and SQIVND (reference sequence). CDR3 size: 13 residues. The CDR3 DNA reads as TGTGCCAGTAGTATCTGGACGGGGTTCCTTTTCGCCTTC. Translated: CASSIWTGFLFAF.

CDR3 bases: TGTGCCAGCAGCCTGGGGACTAGCGGATACCAAGAGACCCAGTACTTC. It codes for CASSLGTSGYQETQYF. This chain connects TRBV11-2 to TRBJ2-5; 11 nucleotides agree with TRBD2. Germline V CDR1 and CDR2: SGHAT, FQNNGV. This CDR3 spans 16 amino acids. The trim removed 5 bases at V and 0 bases at J, leaving 5 bases unmatched.

The chain recombines TRBV10-2 with TRBJ2-3, with 16 bases that match TRBD2. V lost 0 bases and J lost 3; bases outside the gene matches: 6. CDR3 length equals 19 residues. In germline, CDR1 is WSHSY, CDR2 SAAADI. CDR3 loop: CASSESSGLAGGATDTQYF. CDR3 sequence (DNA): TGCGCCAGCAGTGAGTCGTCGGGACTAGCGGGGGGGGCTACAGATACGCAGTATTTT.

The chain employs TRBV27 and TRBJ1-6, with D possibly TRBD1 on 5 matching bases. CDR3 length: 16 amino acids. CDR1 is MNHEY, CDR2 SMNVEV, per germline (reference sequence). Trimming removed 6 bases at V and 8 bases at J, with 20 bases between. CDR3 region: CASSLTSPGWDSPLHF. The CDR3 DNA sequence: TGTGCCAGCAGCCTGACGTCGCCAGGGTGGGATTCACCCCTCCACTTT.

The chain has TRBV6-5 and TRBJ2-4; 7 nucleotides line up with TRBD1. The germline CDR1 and CDR2 sequences are MNHEY and SVGAGI. The ends lost 2 bases at V and 0 bases at J; junction bases unmatched: 1. The CDR3 sequence is 15 residues long. The CDR3 DNA reads TGTGCCAGCAGTTACGGGGACAGAGCCAAAAACATTCAGTACTTC. Encoded protein: CASSYGDRAKNIQYF.

A note on this clone: One end of the junction does not line up with germline, which may come from a read error. CDR3 nucleotide sequence: TGTGCCAGCAGTTTAGGGACAGGGGGGTCCAGCACAGATACGCAGTATTTT. Translating it yields CASSLGTGGSSTDTQYF. The chain uses TRBV11-2 and TRBJ2-3; TRBD1 matches at 11 bases. Germline CDR1 is SGHAT and CDR2 is FQNNGV. This CDR3 is 17 amino acids long.

The chain combines TRBV6-4 with TRBJ2-2, with 9 nucleotides matching TRBD2. CDR1 is MRHNA and CDR2 is SNTAGT in the germline V gene. J gave up 3 bases and V 6 bases, and 2 bases lay outside the gene matches. CDR3 length equals 14 residues. CDR3 in amino acids: CASSERGDTGELFF. The CDR3 DNA sequence: TGTGCCAGCAGCGAGCGGGGGGACACCGGGGAGCTGTTTTTT.